This is a list of T cell receptor beta chains from one sample in a study of blood T cell repertoires in COVID-19. Assay: immunoSEQ multiplex PCR; the TCRdb copy retains only in-frame clones and omits some. The sample carries about 200,000 clones, approximately 85% recorded once. What was sequenced was peripheral blood. These receptors all stem from a man aged 60-69 years with acute or convalescent COVID-19. Each CDR3 is given without its conserved first and last residue. Each record gives: V gene, D gene, J gene, CDR3 protein. A D gene is named only where the DNA matches it firmly.

TRBV6-5	TRBD1	TRBJ1-2	ASSYSDRVDGYT
TRBV6-2/TRBV6-3	TRBD2	TRBJ2-2	ASSYSPGRGNTGELF
TRBV7-2	.	TRBJ2-3	ASSSGSGGDTQY
TRBV5-4	.	TRBJ2-1	ASTSGFSYNEQF
TRBV6-6	.	TRBJ1-5	ASSYPGHSNQPQH
TRBV10-3	TRBD2	TRBJ2-5	AISESASGGSTQY
TRBV19	TRBD1	TRBJ2-7	ASSTPGQGATEQY
TRBV7-2	TRBD2	TRBJ2-3	ASSPWAGVSTDTQY
TRBV10-3	.	TRBJ2-5	AIGRSQETQY
TRBV27	TRBD2	TRBJ2-1	ASSLSLAGSSYNEQF
TRBV28	.	TRBJ1-2	ASHQSGVGYT
TRBV27	.	TRBJ1-5	ASSRQPPPPPQPQH
TRBV27	TRBD1	TRBJ2-2	ASSTDRGTGELF
TRBV9	.	TRBJ1-1	ASSAGADTEAF
TRBV3-1/TRBV3-2	.	TRBJ1-4	ASSQGISDSEKLF
TRBV7-8	.	TRBJ2-2	ASSLDRTDTGELF
TRBV6-6	.	TRBJ1-2	ASSYSQGGVDYT
TRBV5-4	TRBD2	TRBJ2-1	ASSLGAGGYNGQF
TRBV12-3/TRBV12-4	.	TRBJ1-3	ASSDYIGNTIY
TRBV15	.	TRBJ1-2	ATSRGQGENYGYT
TRBV21-1	.	TRBJ1-6	ASSRGQPCRGSLH
TRBV30	.	TRBJ1-1	ACTQGLNTEAF
TRBV4-1	.	TRBJ2-3	ASSPLGGSLPTFTDTQY
TRBV21-1	.	TRBJ2-7	ASSKENSPYEQY
TRBV7-9	TRBD1	TRBJ2-1	ASSVTGQGAREQF
TRBV13	TRBD2	TRBJ2-1	ASSLGVSGNNEQF
TRBV9	.	TRBJ1-1	ASTLGGMNTEAF
TRBV6-1	.	TRBJ1-3	ASSELYSSSGNTIY
TRBV20-1	.	TRBJ2-7	SASGATDYYEQY
TRBV28	TRBD1	TRBJ1-2	ASSWGTDYGYT
TRBV19	TRBD2	TRBJ2-3	ASSMAGLAASSTDTQY
TRBV6-5	TRBD1	TRBJ1-4	ASTAGQGANEKLF
TRBV6-2/TRBV6-3	.	TRBJ1-5	ASSFPPSQPQH
TRBV30	.	TRBJ2-7	AWSVGLGGEQY
TRBV28	TRBD1	TRBJ1-2	ASSFGQGTGYT
TRBV11-2	.	TRBJ2-2	ASRASGVGELF
TRBV27	.	TRBJ1-5	ASSSAGMGNQPQH
TRBV7-2	.	TRBJ2-5	ASSLTGGVRQETQY
TRBV5-1	TRBD2	TRBJ2-1	ASSLVGTSRTYNEQF
TRBV3-1/TRBV3-2	TRBD2	TRBJ2-7	ASSHKRPLAGAAHEQY
TRBV5-1	TRBD2	TRBJ2-1	ASSTVLAGDEQF
TRBV28	TRBD1	TRBJ1-2	ASSPGGGYT
TRBV6-1	.	TRBJ1-5	ASSEYGGSSNQPQH
TRBV5-1	.	TRBJ1-5	ASSLEAGNNQPQH
TRBV7-6	TRBD1	TRBJ2-1	ASSWTGTGVYNEQF
TRBV4-1	TRBD2	TRBJ2-7	ASSQERTSGRIEQY
TRBV27	TRBD1	TRBJ1-6	ASSLIGQGGSPLH
TRBV27	TRBD1	TRBJ1-5	ASSQWTGAGPQH
TRBV9	.	TRBJ2-3	ASSPRLGAGHTQY
TRBV5-6	TRBD2	TRBJ2-1	ASSPTTSGSYNEQF
TRBV29-1	.	TRBJ1-1	SGTRFAGRMGNTEAF
TRBV19	.	TRBJ1-5	ASSIDTAALSNQPQH
TRBV5-1	TRBD2	TRBJ2-7	ASSLEGPSGSSYEQY
TRBV30	.	TRBJ2-5	AWTSRETQY
TRBV12-5	TRBD1	TRBJ1-2	ASGLRTGSYGYT